This TCR beta chain is drawn from a study of OX40 agonist ivuxolimab in advanced cancers. In terms of the full investigation: The costimulatory receptor OX40 (CD134) was targeted by ivuxolimab, a fully human IgG2 agonistic monoclonal antibody. Intravenous ivuxolimab was administered to patients every 2 weeks at six dose levels: 0.01, 0.1, 0.3, 1.5, 3 and 10 mg/kg. Of the 52 patients in dose escalation, some 19 had hepatocellular carcinoma, about 15 had melanoma, 9 had renal cell carcinoma and 9 had head and neck cancer. The dose-escalation cohort was 82.7% male with a mean age of 60 years, ranging from roughly 20 to 80. Patients were allowed to have had prior anti-PD-1, anti-PD-L1 or anti-CTLA-4 therapy, and approximately 40% of the dose-escalation patients had previously received checkpoint inhibitors. Three dose-escalation patients achieved partial responses, one with hepatocellular carcinoma and two with cutaneous melanoma. Peripheral TCRbeta sequencing was intended to test whether TCR sequence diversity was altered and clonal T-cell expansion was caused by ivuxolimab. The monotherapy dose-escalation portion (N = 52 patients) of the phase I ivuxolimab trial is reported in the paper.

Concerning this clone itself: Its antigen specificity is not known. No per-base quality is available; no much larger clone lies one base away.

Patients with a history of autoimmune disease or receiving systemic immunosuppression were excluded from the trial. Peripheral blood for TCR sequencing was collected from all dose cohorts at baseline, on cycle 4 day 1, and on cycle 7 day 1. Samples were obtained from an open-label, multicenter, first-in-human phase I dose-escalation trial of ivuxolimab. Adults with locally advanced or metastatic melanoma, renal cell carcinoma, hepatocellular carcinoma or head and neck squamous cell carcinoma were enrolled in the trial. Before TCR sequencing, CD4+ and CD8+ T cells were separately sorted from peripheral blood. What the study reported, not specific to this receptor: Which antigens the clonally expanded peripheral T cells were specific for was not determined. After ivuxolimab, CD8+ T cells had more expanded clones than CD4+ T cells on average. In the 0.1-3.0 mg/kg groups, partial responders were among the patients with the lowest normalized peripheral clonal expansion, particularly in CD8+ T cells. Low levels of normalized T-cell clonal expansion were also seen in some patients who did not respond. At doses of 0.1 to 3.0 mg/kg, clonal expansion of both CD4+ and CD8+ T cells in blood was seen between baseline and week 6.

CDR1 and CDR2 are drawn from the germline V gene: SGHRS, YFSETQ. V ends up 4 bases short and J 7 bases short, with an unmatched junction base count of 4. Inclusive of the bounding cysteine and phenylalanine, the CDR3 is 13 residues long. This entry keeps only the CDR3 DNA: 39 bases, framed from base 1. To sequence the TCRbeta CDR3 region, genomic DNA was isolated from the sorted cells. TCRbeta CDR3 regions were sequenced using the immunoSEQ Assay. The table was pulled from immuneACCESS by TCRdb, which kept in-frame rearrangements only. Such tables lose some clones; where checked, under half of the loss comes from unresolved V genes, and the rest has no known cause. The sample table records 30,000 to 35,000 clones; nearly 75% of these occur just once. The ten most abundant clones make up around 21% of the sample.

The input for sequencing was CD4+ or CD8+ T cells sorted from blood, taken in a trial of the OX40 agonist ivuxolimab. This TCR was recovered from an adult with an advanced solid tumor such as melanoma, head and neck, liver or kidney cancer. The receptor chain draws on TRBV5-1 and TRBJ1-2, and TRBD1 aligns with 10 junction nucleotides. The CDR3 region has the sequence CASSEGTGVGYTF. The DNA sequence is as follows: TGCGCCAGCAGCGAAGGGACAGGGGTTGGCTACACCTTC. Reference TRBV5-1 and TRBJ1-2 proteins supply the regions before and after the CDR3; the full variable domain is: KAGVTQTPRYLIKTRGQQVTLSCSPISGHRSVSWYQQTPGQGLQFLFEYFSETQRNKGNFPGRFSGRQFSNSRSEMNVSTLELGDSALYLCASSEGTGVGYTFGSGTRLTVV.